One sample yielded the 31 T cell receptor beta chains listed below, sequenced in a study of T cell repertoires in cytomegalovirus infection. Antigens of these TCRs are unknown. TCRdb redid the calling of the reads with MiXCR, one entry per CDR3 protein. The table shows about 920,000 distinct CDR3 sequences, with roughly a third occurring only once. The sequenced sample was cultured CD8+ T cells from PBMCs, obtained from culture after CMV antigen stimulation. The receptors derive from a human donor in good health (CMV status not recorded). Some clones in this sample may be carry-over from other donors' samples.

In its sample, this clonotype was seen a few times. This rearrangement joins TRBV6-5 to TRBJ2-3, with 8 bases fitting TRBD1. The V gene's germline CDR1 is MNHEY and CDR2 SVGAGI. J lost 5 bases, V lost 10 bases, and 14 bases had no gene match. This CDR3 spans 15 amino acids. CDR3 nucleotide sequence: TGTGCCACCTCGGATTTGGACAGGGATGTAGATACGCAGTATTTT. This encodes CATSDLDRDVDTQYF.

The chain uses TRBV4-1 and TRBJ2-2; D ambiguous. CDR3 length: 14 residues. CDR1 and CDR2 from the germline V gene are MGHRA and YSYEKL. Trimming took 2 bases from V and 3 from J, leaving 7 bases between them. CDR3 nucleotides: TGCGCCAGCAGCCAAACCCCACACACCGGGGAGCTGTTTTTT. Translation: CASSQTPHTGELFF.

This clonotype was counted many times. V is TRBV12-3 or TRBV12-4 and J is TRBJ1-1; the match to TRBD1 covers 7 bases. V shed 5 bases, J shed 8 bases, and the junction held 8 bases outside the gene matches. The CDR3 runs 13 residues. The CDR3 loop reads CASSRQGGSEAFF. CDR3 in DNA: TGTGCCAGCAGTAGACAGGGAGGCTCCGAAGCTTTCTTT.

The chain joins TRBV12-3 or TRBV12-4 to TRBJ2-3, with TRBD2 matching over 12 bases. This CDR3 comprises 16 residues. The V segment lost 7 bases and the J segment 8 bases; nucleotides outside the gene matches: 13. The CDR3 DNA is TGTGCCAGCACCCCTCTAGCGGGGGGGCCGGCAGTTACGCAGTATTTT. It yields the protein CASTPLAGGPAVTQYF.

The rearrangement joins TRBV4-1 to TRBJ2-7; 10 nucleotides align to TRBD1. The germline CDR1 and CDR2 sequences are MGHRA and YSYEKL. J lost 1 base, V lost 4 bases, and 4 bases had no gene match. The CDR3 totals 15 residues. For the CDR3, the DNA is TGCGCCAGCAGCCGCGGGACAGGGGCATCCTACGAGCAGTACTTC. Amino acid sequence: CASSRGTGASYEQYF.

The chain combines TRBV27 with TRBJ1-4, with TRBD1 matching 8 bases. The CDR3 loop spans 15 amino acids. Per the germline V gene, CDR1 is MNHEY and CDR2 is SMNVEV (reference sequence). V shed 3 bases and J 4 bases; nucleotides not matched to a gene: 4. The DNA for the CDR3 is TGTGCCAGCAGTTTTAGGACAGGGCGTAATGAAAAACTGTTTTTT. Amino acid sequence: CASSFRTGRNEKLFF.

This clonotype was observed a handful of times. This chain uses TRBV19 with TRBJ1-1; possible D gene TRBD1, 5 bases. The V gene's germline CDR1 is LNHDA and CDR2 SQIVND (reference sequence). CDR3 length: 12 amino acids. V lost 10 bases to trimming and J lost 4 bases, with 13 bases between them. The CDR3 region is CATTQEGTEAFF. CDR3 nucleotides: TGTGCCACTACACAGGAAGGCACTGAAGCTTTCTTT.

This clonotype was detected many times. The gene calls are TRBV7-2 and TRBJ2-1, with D tentatively TRBD1 (5 bases). There are 15 residues in the CDR3. Trimming took 1 base from V and 6 from J, leaving 13 bases between them. From germline, CDR1 is SGHTA and CDR2 FQGNSA. In DNA form, the CDR3 reads TGTGCCAGCAGCTTAGAATGGACCGACAGCAATGAGCAGTTCTTC. It translates to CASSLEWTDSNEQFF.

The chain employs TRBV4-2 and TRBJ1-2; D is undetermined. Germline lookup yields CDR1 LGHNA and CDR2 YNFKEQ. Trimming removed 3 bases at V and 6 bases at J, with 23 bases between. The CDR3 is 17 residues long. This chain's CDR3 is CASSHTIEQRPGDGYTF. DNA for the CDR3: TGTGCCAGCAGCCATACCATCGAACAGCGACCTGGGGATGGCTACACCTTC.

Written as DNA, the CDR3 is TGTGCCATCAACGAGACCAATGGCTACACCTTC. Its translation: CAINETNGYTF. The chain employs TRBV10-3 and TRBJ1-2; D is uncertain. Germline V gene sequence: CDR1 ENHRY, CDR2 SYGVKD. This CDR3 has 11 amino acids. V was clipped by 7 bases and J by 6 bases, with 9 bases between them.

The CDR3 is CASNPSGTECADTQYF. DNA for the CDR3: TGTGCCAGCAACCCATCCGGGACGGAGTGCGCAGATACGCAGTATTTT. The chain employs TRBV7-9 and TRBJ2-3; D possibly matches TRBD1 or TRBD2 (5 bases each). The V end lost 7 bases, the J end lost 4 bases, and 21 bases lay between the germline ends. The germline V gene encodes CDR1 SEHNR and CDR2 FQNEAQ (reference sequence). CDR3 length equals 16 residues.

This clonotype was detected many times. The chain is built from TRBV7-6 and TRBJ2-3, with 8 nucleotides matching TRBD2. CDR3 length equals 17 residues. Per germline, CDR1 SGHVS and CDR2 FNYEAQ. Trimming at V came to 4 bases and at J to 4 bases, leaving 13 bases not matched to a gene. CDR3 in amino acids: CASSSLAGPEVADTQYF. The CDR3 DNA follows: TGTGCCAGCAGCTCTCTAGCGGGTCCGGAGGTAGCAGATACGCAGTATTTT.

This clonotype was counted only a few times. The gene calls are TRBV2 and TRBJ1-5; the D gene is possibly TRBD1 (6 bases). Germline CDR1 reads SNHLY; CDR2 reads FYNNEI. V dropped 4 bases and J dropped 4 bases, with 14 bases sitting between them. This CDR3 region has 15 residues. The DNA of the CDR3 is TGTGCCAGCAGTGCCAGCCGGGACAAAAATCAGCCCCAGCATTTT. Its protein product is CASSASRDKNQPQHF.

V gene TRBV27 combines with J gene TRBJ1-4, with D unresolved. This CDR3 region has 14 residues. V lost 6 bases and J 7 bases, leaving 15 bases between the germline ends. Germline-derived CDR1 and CDR2 are MNHEY and SMNVEV (reference sequence). CDR3 sequence (DNA): TGTGCCAGCAGCCTAGTATGGGGTGGTGAAAAACTGTTTTTT. Translated, it gives CASSLVWGGEKLFF.

The J gene is TRBJ2-2, the V gene TRBV29-1; 10 nucleotides match TRBD1. This CDR3 has 14 residues. Trimming cost V 8 bases and J 6 bases; bases outside gene matches: 9. The germline V gene encodes CDR1 SQVTM and CDR2 ANQGSEA. The CDR3 is CSSTTGGAPGELFF. CDR3 sequence (DNA): TGCAGCTCAACGACAGGGGGCGCTCCCGGGGAGCTGTTTTTT.

This clonotype was observed a few times. The CDR3 sequence: CASSPVGGSSGYTF. The CDR3 DNA reads as TGTGCCAGCAGCCCCGTGGGGGGGTCAAGTGGCTACACCTTC. V usage is TRBV7-2 and J usage is TRBJ1-2, with D possibly matching TRBD1 (5 bases). Germline loops: CDR1 SGHTA, CDR2 FQGNSA. The ends were cut back, 5 bases at V and 7 bases at J, with 17 bases in the middle. The CDR3 length is 14 residues.

Note on this clonotype: A much bigger clone sits one base away, suggesting this may be a read error. The J gene is TRBJ1-4, the V gene TRBV6-2 or TRBV6-3; D remains ambiguous. The CDR3 spans 14 residues. Trimming removed 7 bases from V and 8 bases from J, with 17 bases in between. Germline CDR1 is MNHEY and CDR2 is SVGEGT. CDR3 bases: TGTGCCAGCACTTCCTCGGTGGTCAGCGAAAAACTGTTTTTT. Amino acids: CASTSSVVSEKLFF.

The gene calls are TRBV7-6 and TRBJ2-7; the D gene is possibly TRBD1 (5 bases). V gave up 2 bases and J gave up 6 bases, with 17 bases separating them. The length of the CDR3 is 15 residues. CDR1 and CDR2 (germline): SGHVS, FNYEAQ. The CDR3 DNA reads TGTGCCAGCAGCTTATTGTCAGGGTCGGCTGGCGAGCAGTACGTC. Amino acids: CASSLLSGSAGEQYV.

This sequence joins TRBV7-9 and TRBJ1-3; D unclear. The CDR3 runs 12 residues. V lost 7 bases and J lost 1, with 5 bases in between. Germline V gene data show CDR1 as SEHNR and CDR2 as FQNEAQ (reference sequence). The CDR3 protein is CASTYSGNTIYF. The CDR3 bases are TGTGCCAGCACCTATTCTGGAAACACCATATATTTT. The full variable domain, with the rest looked up from reference TRBV7-9 and TRBJ1-3, is DTGVSQNPRHKITKRGQNVTFRCDPISEHNRLYWYRQTLGQGPEFLTYFQNEAQLEKSRLLSDRFSAERPKGSFSTLEIQRTEQGDSAMYLCASTYSGNTIYFGEGSWLTVV.

This clonotype was picked up many times. The chain combines TRBV7-9 with TRBJ1-5; 7 bases match TRBD1. The CDR3 spans 14 residues. J was trimmed by 5 bases and V by 5 bases; bases with no gene match: 6. The V gene's germline CDR1 is SEHNR and CDR2 FQNEAQ (reference sequence). CDR3 sequence (DNA): TGTGCCAGCAGCCCCGACAGGGCCCATCAGCCCCAGCATTTT. Protein product: CASSPDRAHQPQHF.

V and J are TRBV5-6 and TRBJ2-7; D is possibly TRBD1 or TRBD2 (5 bases each). Germline CDR1 SGHDT, CDR2 YYEEEE. Trimming shortened V by 3 bases and J by 7 bases, and 20 bases separated the two germline ends. This CDR3 is built from 15 residues. The CDR3 bases are TGTGCCAGCAGCTGGAACCGGGCCCCGGGACGGGAGCAGTACGTC. Amino acid sequence: CASSWNRAPGREQYV.

By frequency in the sample, this clonotype is medium-sized (0.01 to 0.1%). The V gene is TRBV4-2, the J gene TRBJ2-6; D might be TRBD1 (6 bases). Germline values: CDR1 LGHNA, CDR2 YNFKEQ. CDR3 length: 16 amino acids. Trimming shortened V by 0 bases and J by 2 bases, and 8 bases separated the two germline ends. CDR3 in amino acids: CASSQDEGAGANVLTF. DNA for the CDR3: TGTGCCAGCAGCCAAGATGAGGGGGCTGGGGCCAACGTCCTGACTTTC.

The rearrangement links TRBV7-9 to TRBJ2-7; TRBD2 might be the D (6 bases). V was clipped by 3 bases and J by 3 bases, with 18 bases between them. In germline, CDR1 is SEHNR, CDR2 FQNEAQ (reference sequence). The CDR3 sequence is 16 residues long. As DNA, the CDR3 is TGTGCCAGCAGCTTGGGAGGACATCCGGACCTCTACGAGCAGTACTTC. It yields the protein CASSLGGHPDLYEQYF.

V and J are TRBV10-2 and TRBJ2-7; 11 bases match TRBD1. This CDR3 spans 16 amino acids. The germline CDR1 and CDR2 sequences are WSHSY and SAAADI. V lost 0 bases to trimming and J lost 3 bases; unmatched junction nucleotides: 4. CDR3 sequence (DNA): TGCGCCAGCAGTGAGTCCACGGACAGGGGGCTCTACGAGCAGTACTTC. This encodes CASSESTDRGLYEQYF.

This clonotype came up a few times. One junction end does not reproduce the germline sequence, and a read error may be involved. This chain uses TRBV19 with TRBJ1-1; D perhaps matches TRBD1 (5 bases). Germline CDR1 reads LNHDA; CDR2 reads SQIVND (reference sequence). The CDR3 consists of 15 residues. This chain's CDR3 is CASSNGREMKTEAFF. In DNA form, the CDR3 reads TGTGCCAGTAGTAATGGCAGGGAAATGAAAACTGAAGCTTTCTTT.

The chain is built from TRBV11-1 and TRBJ2-5; 8 positions agree with TRBD2. There are 22 residues in the CDR3. Germline assignment: CDR1 SGHAT and CDR2 FQDESV (reference sequence). With 1 base clipped from V and 2 bases from J, the junction kept 24 bases outside the gene matches. CDR3 nucleotides: TGTGCCAGCAGCTTAGTGGTCCGGGACTATCATATCTTAGCGGGGCGACAAGAGACCCAGTACTTC. It translates to CASSLVVRDYHILAGRQETQYF.

Regarding this clonotype: One end of the junction is discordant with germline, which a read error may explain. CDR3 bases: TGTGTCAGCAGGGACGGTGAGACCCAGTACTTC. Its protein product is CVSRDGETQYF. The chain uses TRBV7-6 and TRBJ2-5; D may correspond to TRBD1 or TRBD2 (5 bases each). The CDR3 consists of 11 residues. Germline CDR1 is SGHVS and CDR2 is FNYEAQ.

The gene calls are TRBV6-5 and TRBJ2-2; D not resolved. V was shortened by 2 bases and J by 6 bases, with 4 bases between the two germline ends. CDR3 length: 12 residues. From germline, CDR1 is MNHEY and CDR2 SVGAGI. The CDR3 region has the DNA TGTGCCAGCAGTTACCCGTCCGGGGAGCTGTTTTTT. It yields the protein CASSYPSGELFF.

This clonotype turned up a few times. The rearrangement uses TRBV6-2 or TRBV6-3 and TRBJ2-1; TRBD2 aligns across 10 bases. In germline, CDR1 is MNHEY, CDR2 SVGEGT. The CDR3 covers 15 residues. Trimming removed 10 bases from V and 2 bases from J; junction bases left unmatched: 8. CDR3 sequence reads: CATLGLAGAYNEQFF. The CDR3 nucleotides read TGTGCCACCCTTGGGCTAGCGGGGGCCTACAATGAGCAGTTCTTC.

CDR3 sequence: CASSRLEGGQGDTQYF. The DNA of the CDR3 is TGTGCCAGCAGTCGGCTCGAGGGGGGGCAGGGAGATACGCAGTATTTT. The rearrangement links TRBV12-3 or TRBV12-4 to TRBJ2-3, with D possibly being TRBD2 (7 bases). CDR3 length: 16 amino acids. V shed 5 bases and J shed 5 bases, with 20 bases lying between them.

The V call is TRBV28, the J call TRBJ1-2; 7 bases agree with TRBD1. The CDR3 spans 14 residues. J was trimmed by 3 bases and V by 2 bases; bases with no gene match: 3. Germline V gene data show CDR1 as MDHEN and CDR2 as SYDVKM. This CDR3 is CASSLTGEYYGYTF. The DNA of the CDR3 is TGTGCCAGCAGTTTAACAGGGGAGTACTATGGCTACACCTTC.